The next 3 T cell receptor beta chains were all read from a single sample in a study of T cell changes during pregnancy in multiple sclerosis. Sequencing was performed with immunoSEQ multiplex PCR; in TCRdb, only in-frame clones are kept and a portion is missing. The sample has fewer than 65,000 clones; 90% to 95% are singletons. This specimen consisted of peripheral blood, obtained before pregnancy. The receptors were sampled from a female donor with multiple sclerosis, enrolled in a pregnancy study.

The chain joins TRBV6-5 to TRBJ1-5; 7 nucleotides line up with TRBD1. Germline assignment: CDR1 MNHEY and CDR2 SVGAGI. Trimming at V came to 8 bases and at J to 1 base, leaving 5 bases not matched to a gene. This CDR3 comprises 14 residues. The CDR3 reads CASGFRGSNQPQHF. CDR3 in DNA: TGTGCCAGCGGATTCAGGGGGAGCAATCAGCCCCAGCATTTT.

The CDR3 protein is CASQNPNTGELFF. The CDR3 region has the DNA TGTGCCAGTCAAAATCCGAACACCGGGGAGCTGTTTTTT. This chain uses TRBV6-5 with TRBJ2-2; D remains unclear. V gave up 9 bases and J gave up 0 bases, with 8 bases separating them. In germline, CDR1 is MNHEY, CDR2 SVGAGI. This CDR3 has 13 residues.

The chain has TRBV25-1 and TRBJ1-4, with TRBD1 matching 7 bases. The CDR3 spans 14 residues. Trimming cost V 7 bases and J 5 bases; bases outside gene matches: 7. In germline, CDR1 is MGHDK, CDR2 SYGVNS. DNA for the CDR3: TGTGCCAGCACCCGGACAGGCGCGAATGAAAAACTGTTTTTT. Protein sequence: CASTRTGANEKLFF.